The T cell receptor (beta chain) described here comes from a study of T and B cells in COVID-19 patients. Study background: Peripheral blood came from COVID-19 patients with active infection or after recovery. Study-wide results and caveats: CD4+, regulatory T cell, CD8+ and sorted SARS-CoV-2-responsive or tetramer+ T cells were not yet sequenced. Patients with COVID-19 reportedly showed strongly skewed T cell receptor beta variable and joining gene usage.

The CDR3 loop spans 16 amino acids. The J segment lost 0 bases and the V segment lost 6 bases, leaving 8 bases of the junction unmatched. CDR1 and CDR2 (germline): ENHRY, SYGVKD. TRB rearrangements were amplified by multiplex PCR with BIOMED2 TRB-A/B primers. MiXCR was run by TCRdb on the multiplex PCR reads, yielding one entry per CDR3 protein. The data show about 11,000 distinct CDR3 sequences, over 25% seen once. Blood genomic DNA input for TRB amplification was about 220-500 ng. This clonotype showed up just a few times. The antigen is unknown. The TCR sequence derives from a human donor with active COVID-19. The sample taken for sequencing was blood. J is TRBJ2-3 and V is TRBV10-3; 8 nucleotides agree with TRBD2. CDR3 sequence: CAISGGGESSTDTQYF. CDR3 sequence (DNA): TGTGCCATCAGCGGGGGGGGGGAATCTAGCACAGATACGCAGTATTTT.